This TCR beta chain was sequenced for a study of blood T cell repertoires in COVID-19. About the research overall: Whether acute or convalescent, the COVID-19 samples came from the United States, Italy and Spain. In each case, the material was cDNA or gDNA derived from T cells, B-cell-depleted T cells, or PBMCs.

Methods used by the authors: Nucleated cell number was recorded as an estimate derived from reference gene primer amplification. Sequenced by immunoSEQ multiplex PCR; TCRdb stores in-frame clones only, minus some. Clone size and V and J calls were adopted from that table, with D and trimming inferred from the DNA. The table shows around 220,000 clones, with around nine tenths occurring only once. CDR3 length: 16 amino acids. Germline V gene sequence: CDR1 SGHDN, CDR2 FVKESK. V shed 1 base, J shed 4 bases, and the junction held 5 bases outside the gene matches. This clone was seen repeatedly, ten times or more.

The chain has TRBV14 and TRBJ2-3, with 10 bases identical to TRBD2. Input material: peripheral blood. This sequence was found in a woman in her forties who had recovered from COVID-19. CDR3 protein: CASSQVAAGGPDTQYF. In DNA, the CDR3 is TGTGCCAGCAGCCAAGTGGCAGCGGGAGGGCCAGATACGCAGTATTTT.